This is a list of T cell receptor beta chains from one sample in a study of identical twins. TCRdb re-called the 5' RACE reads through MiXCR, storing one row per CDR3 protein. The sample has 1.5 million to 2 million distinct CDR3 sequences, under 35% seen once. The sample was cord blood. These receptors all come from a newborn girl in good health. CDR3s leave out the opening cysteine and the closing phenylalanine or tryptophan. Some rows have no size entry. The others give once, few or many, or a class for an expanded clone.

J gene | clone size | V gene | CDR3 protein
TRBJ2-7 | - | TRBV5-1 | ASSLTSLDYEQY
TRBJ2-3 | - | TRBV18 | ASSSRQGDTQY
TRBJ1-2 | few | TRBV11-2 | ASSPRGSANYGYT
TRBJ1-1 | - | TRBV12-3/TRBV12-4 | ASSSGFMNTEAF
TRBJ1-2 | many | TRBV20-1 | SARAGGYGYT
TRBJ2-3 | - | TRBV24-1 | ATSDFSRTSTDTQY
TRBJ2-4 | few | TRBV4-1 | ASSQEPGTGRGIQY
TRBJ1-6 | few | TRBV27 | ASTTSRTPLH
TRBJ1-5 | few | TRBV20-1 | SASSPGVTNQPQH
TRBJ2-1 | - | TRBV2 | ASRKAGKSEQF
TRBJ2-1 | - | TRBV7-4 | ASSLWLAGSSYNEQF
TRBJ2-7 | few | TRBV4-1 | ASARWLAGAYEQY
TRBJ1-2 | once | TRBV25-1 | ASSESQARDGYT
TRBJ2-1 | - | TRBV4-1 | ASSQDTGARSYNEQF
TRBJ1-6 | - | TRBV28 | ASSPGQWSSYNSPPH
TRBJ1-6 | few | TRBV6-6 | ASSYSRDSPLH
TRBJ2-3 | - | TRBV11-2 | ASSLWGSGGGTDTQY
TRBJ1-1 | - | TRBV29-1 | SVQARDTEAF
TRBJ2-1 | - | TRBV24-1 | ATSERGSPYNEQF
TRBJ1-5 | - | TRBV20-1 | SALAGLRNQPQH